In this sample, the clone carrying this TCR beta chain turned up many times. Its specificity is unknown. The CDR3 sequence is 15 residues long. CDR1 is SGHTA and CDR2 is FQGNSA in the germline V gene. V was cut by 5 bases and J by 3 bases, with 14 bases left in between. This specimen comes from a study of CD8 T cells in ankylosing spondylitis. Quantitative molecular-barcoded 5'-RACE generated the TCR beta libraries. Each CDR3 protein gets one entry after TCRdb re-called the 5' RACE reads with MiXCR. The data hold around 230,000 distinct CDR3 sequences, with 7% to 10% observed a single time. Findings of the study overall: About 8 highly homologous variants made up a TCR beta motif, and this motif appeared characteristic of ankylosing spondylitis blood.

The receptor's source is a female donor with ankylosing spondylitis or in good health (not recorded which). The sample was blood, either unsorted or a sorted T cell fraction (not recorded which). The chain has TRBV7-2 and TRBJ2-1; D is possibly TRBD1 or TRBD2 (8 bases each). CDR3 in amino acids: CASSAGGQDYNEQFF. CDR3 coding DNA: TGTGCCAGCAGCGCGGGGGGACAGGACTACAATGAGCAGTTCTTC.